This T cell receptor (beta chain) was obtained from a study of blood T cell repertoires in COVID-19. Study background: Material from acute and convalescent COVID-19 was sourced from the United States, Italy and Spain.

CDR3 length: 19 amino acids. CDR1 is SGHDN and CDR2 is FVKESK in the germline V gene. Per the authors' pipeline: Amplification of reference gene primers provided the estimated nucleated cell counts. Here immunoSEQ multiplex PCR was the method, and the copy in TCRdb shows in-frame clones only, minus some. V, J and clone size are taken as reported in that table, and D and trimming were inferred from the DNA itself. The sample holds tens of thousands of clones, around 88% seen once. As to this clone: An end of the junction does not agree with germline; a read error may underlie this.

The sequence came from a woman aged 80 or over with acute or convalescent COVID-19. The chain is built from TRBV14 and TRBJ2-1; 13 nucleotides agree with TRBD2. The sequencing sample was made of peripheral blood. The CDR3 spells CASSQDELAGGPAYNEQFF. The CDR3 coding sequence is TGTGCCAGCAGTCAAGATGAACTAGCGGGAGGGCCGGCCTACAATGAGCAGTTCTTC.